This T cell receptor (beta chain) was sequenced in a study of blood T cells in healthy people across ages. For the study at large: The capture of about one barcoded beta molecule per two T cells was achieved by template switching. Study-wide points: It was the long-lived donors that had more naive CD4+ cells and higher diversity than aged donors.

The CDR3 is 16 amino acids. The germline V gene has CDR1 LGHDT and CDR2 YNNKEL (reference sequence). A J-beta primer mix and a sample-barcoded 5' primer were used in a second PCR of roughly 6 to 12 cycles. TCRdb reprocessed the 5' RACE reads via MiXCR and lists one record per CDR3 protein. The sample yields fewer than 1.5 million distinct CDR3 sequences, 42% seen once. About this clonotype: Its antigen is not identified.

This chain links TRBV3-1 with TRBJ2-1; 7 bases are a match to TRBD2. The assigned J gene may be wrong: the sequence end matches TRBJ2-7 better. This receptor was taken from a woman aged 18-29 years in good health. Sequences were obtained from blood. CDR3 DNA: TGTGCCAGCAGCCAAGATCTGGCGACTAGCTACAATGAGCAGTACTTC. Translation gives CASSQDLATSYNEQYF.